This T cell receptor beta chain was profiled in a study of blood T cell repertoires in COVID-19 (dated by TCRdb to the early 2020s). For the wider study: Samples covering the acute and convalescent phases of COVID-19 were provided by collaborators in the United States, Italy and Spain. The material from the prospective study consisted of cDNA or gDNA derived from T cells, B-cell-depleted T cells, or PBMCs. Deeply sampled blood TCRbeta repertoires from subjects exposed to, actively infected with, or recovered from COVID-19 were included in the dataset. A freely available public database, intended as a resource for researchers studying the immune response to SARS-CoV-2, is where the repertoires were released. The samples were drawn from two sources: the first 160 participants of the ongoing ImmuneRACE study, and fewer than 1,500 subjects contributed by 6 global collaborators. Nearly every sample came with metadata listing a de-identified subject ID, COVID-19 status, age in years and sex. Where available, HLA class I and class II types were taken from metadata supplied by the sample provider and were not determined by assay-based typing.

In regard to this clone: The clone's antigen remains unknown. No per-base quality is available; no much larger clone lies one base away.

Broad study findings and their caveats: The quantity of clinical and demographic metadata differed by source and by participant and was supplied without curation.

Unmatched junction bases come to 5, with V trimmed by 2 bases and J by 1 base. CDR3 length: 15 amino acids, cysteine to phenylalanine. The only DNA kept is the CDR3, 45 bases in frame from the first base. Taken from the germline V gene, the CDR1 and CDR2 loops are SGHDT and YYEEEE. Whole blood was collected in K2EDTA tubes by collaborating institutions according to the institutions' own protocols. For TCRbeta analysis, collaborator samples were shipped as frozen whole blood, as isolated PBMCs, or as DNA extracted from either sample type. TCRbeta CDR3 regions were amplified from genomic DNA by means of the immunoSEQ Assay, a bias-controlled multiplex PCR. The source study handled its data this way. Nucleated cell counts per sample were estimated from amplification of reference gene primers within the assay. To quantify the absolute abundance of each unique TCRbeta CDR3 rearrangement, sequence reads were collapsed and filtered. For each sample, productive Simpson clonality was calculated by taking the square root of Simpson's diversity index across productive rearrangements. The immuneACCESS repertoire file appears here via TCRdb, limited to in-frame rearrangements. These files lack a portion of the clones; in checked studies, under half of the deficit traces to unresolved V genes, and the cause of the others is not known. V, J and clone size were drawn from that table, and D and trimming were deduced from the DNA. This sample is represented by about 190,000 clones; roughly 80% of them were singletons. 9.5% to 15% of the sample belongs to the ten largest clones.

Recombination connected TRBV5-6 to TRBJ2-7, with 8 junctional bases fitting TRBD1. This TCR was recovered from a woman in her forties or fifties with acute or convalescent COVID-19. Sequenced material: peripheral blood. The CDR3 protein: CASSFYGQGSYEQYF. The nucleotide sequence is TGTGCCAGCAGCTTTTACGGACAGGGATCCTACGAGCAGTACTTC. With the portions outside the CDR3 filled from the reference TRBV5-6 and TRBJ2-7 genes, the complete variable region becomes DAGVTQSPTHLIKTRGQQVTLRCSPKSGHDTVSWYQQALGQGPQFIFQYYEEEERQRGNFPDRFSGHQFPNYSSELNVNALLLGDSALYLCASSFYGQGSYEQYFGPGTRLTVT.